The 16 T cell receptor beta chains reported below all come from one sample, sequenced in a study of immune characterization of retroperitoneal liposarcoma. MiXCR, run by TCRdb on the PCR reads, gives a single entry per CDR3 protein. The repertoire holds under 2,500 distinct CDR3 sequences, with roughly 53% as singletons. The sample was tumor tissue. Source of these receptors: a female donor with retroperitoneal liposarcoma.

The genes are TRBV6-1 and TRBJ2-5; TRBD2 matches at 11 bases. CDR3 length: 14 amino acids. V shed 8 bases and J 11 bases; nucleotides not matched to a gene: 13. Looked up from germline, CDR1 is MNHNS and CDR2 is SASEGT. The CDR3 loop is CASQLAGAGSEQYF. The CDR3 coding sequence is TGTGCCAGCCAACTAGCGGGAGCCGGAAGTGAGCAGTACTTC.

This chain links TRBV7-3 with TRBJ2-1; D is ambiguous. The CDR3 length is 11 residues. V lost 2 bases to trimming and J lost 6 bases, with 2 bases between them. CDR1 and CDR2 from the germline V gene are SGHTA and FQGTGA. The DNA of the CDR3 is TGTGCCAGCAGCTTAGGCAATGAGCAGTTCTTC. Translated: CASSLGNEQFF.

In its sample, this clonotype was seen a few times. The V call is TRBV7-6, the J call TRBJ2-5; maybe TRBD1 (6 bases). The CDR3 length is 15 residues. The germline gives CDR1 SGHVS, CDR2 FNYEAQ. The V gene lost 7 bases and the J gene lost 1 base, with 16 bases spanning the gap. DNA of the CDR3: TGTGCCAGCACCCCCCTGGGGGCCGTCCAAGAGACCCAGTACTTC. Amino acids: CASTPLGAVQETQYF.

This sequence joins TRBV6-5 and TRBJ2-2, with 10 bases identical to TRBD2. Looked up from germline, CDR1 is MNHEY and CDR2 is SVGAGI. The CDR3 loop spans 15 amino acids. V shed 2 bases, J shed 5 bases, and the junction held 2 bases outside the gene matches. CDR3 loop: CASSYVAGGTGELFF. CDR3 DNA sequence: TGTGCCAGCAGTTACGTAGCGGGGGGAACCGGGGAGCTGTTTTTT.

Only a few counts were recorded for this clonotype. The chain carries TRBV12-3 or TRBV12-4 and TRBJ2-1, with 12 nucleotides matching TRBD2. The V segment lost 1 base and the J segment 8 bases; nucleotides outside the gene matches: 0. CDR3 length equals 14 residues. The CDR3 reads CASSLGLAGDEQFF. The DNA for the CDR3 is TGTGCCAGCAGTTTAGGACTAGCGGGAGATGAGCAGTTCTTC.

This clonotype has just one count. This rearrangement joins TRBV6-1 to TRBJ2-1; 8 positions match TRBD1. The germline V gene encodes CDR1 MNHNS and CDR2 SASEGT. V lost 4 bases and J lost 5; bases outside the gene matches: 7. This CDR3 is built from 15 residues. The CDR3 sequence: CASSAGDRINNEQFF. The CDR3, as DNA: TGTGCCAGCAGTGCTGGGGACAGGATCAACAATGAGCAGTTCTTC.

The table lists this clonotype with a few counts. The rearrangement joins TRBV6-1 to TRBJ2-5, with TRBD2 matching 7 bases. The end of the DNA is better explained by TRBJ2-7, so the J call may be wrong. The CDR3 sequence is 14 residues long. Germline V gene sequence: CDR1 MNHNS, CDR2 SASEGT. The CDR3: CASARTSEGFEQYF. CDR3 coding DNA: TGTGCCAGCGCCCGGACTAGTGAAGGTTTCGAGCAGTACTTC.

J is TRBJ1-6 and V is TRBV12-5; weak D call: TRBD1 (6 bases). V lost 0 bases to trimming and J lost 7 bases, with 19 bases between them. The CDR3 is 18 amino acids. The V gene's germline CDR1 is LGHNT and CDR2 FRNRAP. This CDR3 is CASGLVTSNRVENSPLHF. The CDR3 DNA follows: TGTGCTAGTGGTTTGGTAACCTCAAACAGGGTTGAGAATTCACCCCTCCACTTT.

This clonotype rates as medium-sized. The genes are TRBV6-1 and TRBJ2-3; tentative D call: TRBD2 (6 bases). V was pared by 1 base and J by 5 bases, with 10 bases between. CDR1 is MNHNS and CDR2 is SASEGT in the germline V gene. The CDR3 consists of 14 residues. The CDR3 is CASSEETSQDTQYF. The CDR3 nucleotides read TGTGCCAGCAGTGAAGAAACTAGCCAAGATACGCAGTATTTT.

J is TRBJ2-3 and V is TRBV4-3; 12 bases align to TRBD2. The germline V gene has CDR1 LGHNA and CDR2 YSLEER. The CDR3 sequence is 19 residues long. J was trimmed by 1 base and V by 4 bases; bases with no gene match: 12. CDR3 loop: CASSPRTSGTALGTDTQYF. CDR3 in DNA: TGCGCCAGCAGCCCCCGGACTAGCGGGACCGCGCTGGGCACAGATACGCAGTATTTT.

This clonotype was detected once. The chain links TRBV6-1 to TRBJ2-3, with D perhaps matching TRBD1 or TRBD2 (6 bases each). The CDR3 contains 15 residues. Trimming removed 5 bases from V and 4 bases from J, with 16 bases in between. Germline V gives CDR1 MNHNS, CDR2 SASEGT. Written as DNA, the CDR3 is TGTGCCAGCAGTCCCTCCCGGGGGCGGGCAGATACGCAGTATTTT. Translation gives CASSPSRGRADTQYF.

The chain recombines TRBV6-1 with TRBJ2-3; TRBD1 matches at 7 bases. The J call may be wrong; the DNA end is better matched by TRBJ2-7. CDR1 MNHNS and CDR2 SASEGT come from the germline V gene. The CDR3 contains 13 residues. Written as DNA, the CDR3 is TGTGCCAGCAGGCCGGGACAGTACAATGAGCAGTACTTC. It specifies CASRPGQYNEQYF.

This clonotype has a single count. The rearrangement joins TRBV6-1 to TRBJ2-1; the match to TRBD1 covers 8 bases. The trim removed 6 bases at V and 1 base at J, leaving 8 bases unmatched. CDR3 size: 16 residues. CDR1 MNHNS and CDR2 SASEGT come from the germline V gene. The CDR3 DNA reads TGTGCCAGCAGCATTCAGGGGGCGGGGTCCTACAATGAGCAGTTCTTC. Protein sequence: CASSIQGAGSYNEQFF.

The chain has TRBV6-1 and TRBJ2-3; D is unresolved. CDR1 is MNHNS and CDR2 is SASEGT in the germline V gene. Trimming pared 1 base from V and 4 bases from J, leaving 18 bases between. There are 17 residues in the CDR3. CDR3 amino acids: CASSEEAPLLWSDTQYF. The CDR3 DNA sequence: TGTGCCAGCAGTGAAGAAGCGCCCTTACTTTGGTCAGATACGCAGTATTTT.

The rearrangement uses TRBV7-2 and TRBJ2-5, with TRBD2 matching over 10 bases. The germline CDR1 and CDR2 sequences are SGHTA and FQGNSA. The CDR3 covers 15 residues. With 5 bases clipped from V and 11 bases from J, the junction kept 14 bases outside the gene matches. CDR3 in amino acids: CASSLGLADYNEQYF. The DNA for the CDR3 is TGTGCCAGCAGCCTAGGACTAGCGGATTACAATGAGCAGTACTTC.

The gene calls are TRBV7-8 and TRBJ1-2; 7 bases agree with TRBD1. The V gene's germline CDR1 is SGHVS and CDR2 FQNEAQ. Trimming at V came to 1 base and at J to 8 bases, leaving 7 bases not matched to a gene. The CDR3 runs 14 residues. CDR3 residues: CASSLDRGSDGYTF. Here the CDR3 DNA reads TGTGCCAGCAGCTTAGACAGGGGCTCTGACGGCTACACCTTC.